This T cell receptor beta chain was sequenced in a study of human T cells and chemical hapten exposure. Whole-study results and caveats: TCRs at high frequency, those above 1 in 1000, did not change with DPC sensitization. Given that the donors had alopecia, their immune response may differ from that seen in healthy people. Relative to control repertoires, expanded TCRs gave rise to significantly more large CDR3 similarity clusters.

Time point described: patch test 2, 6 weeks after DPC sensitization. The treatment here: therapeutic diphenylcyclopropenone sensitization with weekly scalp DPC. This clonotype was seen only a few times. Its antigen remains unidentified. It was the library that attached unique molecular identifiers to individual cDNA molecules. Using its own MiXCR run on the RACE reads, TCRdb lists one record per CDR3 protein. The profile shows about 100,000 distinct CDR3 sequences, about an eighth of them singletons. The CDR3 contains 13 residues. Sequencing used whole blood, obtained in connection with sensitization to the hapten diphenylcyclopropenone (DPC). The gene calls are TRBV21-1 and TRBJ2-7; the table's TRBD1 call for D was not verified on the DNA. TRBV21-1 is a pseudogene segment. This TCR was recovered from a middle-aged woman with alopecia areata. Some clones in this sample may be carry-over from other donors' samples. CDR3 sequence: CASSPRSMGEQYF. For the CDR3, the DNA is TGTGCCAGCAGCCCCCGGAGCATGGGGGAGCAGTACTTC.